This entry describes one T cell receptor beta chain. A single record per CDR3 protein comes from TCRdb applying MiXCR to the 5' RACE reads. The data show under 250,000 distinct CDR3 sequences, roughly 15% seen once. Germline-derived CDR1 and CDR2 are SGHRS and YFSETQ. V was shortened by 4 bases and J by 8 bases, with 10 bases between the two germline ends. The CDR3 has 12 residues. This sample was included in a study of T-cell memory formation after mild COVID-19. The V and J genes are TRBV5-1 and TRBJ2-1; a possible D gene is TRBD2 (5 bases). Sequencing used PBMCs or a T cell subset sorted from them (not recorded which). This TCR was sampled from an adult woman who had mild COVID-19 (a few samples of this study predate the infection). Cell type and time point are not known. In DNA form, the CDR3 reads TGCGCCAGCAGCCCCCAGAGGGATGAGCAGTTCTTC. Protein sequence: CASSPQRDEQFF.